Reported below is one TCR beta chain. Its target is not known. CDR1 PRHDT and CDR2 FYEKMQ come from the germline V gene (reference sequence). Germline trimming cut 5 bases from V and 7 bases from J; bases unmatched to any gene: 5. This CDR3 has 14 residues. The sample belongs to a study of CD8+ T cells in alopecia areata. Overall study: Those patients who were treated received oral tofacitinib, which was given at 5 to 10 mg twice daily for moderate-to-severe alopecia areata. Study-wide results and caveats: Whereas mice showed it more clearly, TCR sharing across patients was murkier, possibly because of HLA. Clonality exceeded that of normal scalp in lesional scalp, most notably in alopecia totalis/universalis.

Following RNA extraction, reverse transcription yielded cDNA that acted as the sequencing template. Sequenced by immunoSEQ multiplex PCR; TCRdb stores in-frame clones only, minus some. In the table there are over 120,000 clones, roughly three fifths of which are singletons. Peripheral blood, together with lesional scalp punch biopsies, was collected from alopecia areata patients. Sequenced material: CD4+ T cells sorted from blood, taken at week 0. This TCR came from a human donor with alopecia areata. The rearrangement links TRBV13 to TRBJ1-2, with 12 bases matching TRBD1. The CDR3 nucleotides are TGTGCCAGCAGCAAGGGACAGGGGGCGCCTGGCTACACCTTC. Its translation is CASSKGQGAPGYTF.